What follows are 8 T cell receptor beta chains derived from one specimen sequenced in a study of tumor and adjacent non-tumor tissue in lung cancer. This sample's RNA came from whole unsorted tissue. TCRbeta libraries were built with three rounds of nested PCR, modified from ARM-PCR. Using its own MiXCR run on the multiplex PCR reads, TCRdb lists one record per CDR3 protein. Counted here are around 200,000 distinct CDR3 sequences, roughly 70% occurring once; the ten biggest clones make up about 23%. The sample consisted of lung tumor tissue. Receptors originate from a man between 60 and 70 years old with non-small cell lung cancer.

This clonotype was observed many times. V is TRBV5-5 and J is TRBJ2-5; 10 bases map to TRBD1. With V trimmed by 4 bases and J by 5 bases, 11 bases remained unmatched. Looked up from germline, CDR1 is SGHKS and CDR2 is YYEKEE (reference sequence). The CDR3 length is 16 residues. The CDR3 DNA reads as TGTGCCAGCAGCCAGACGACAGGGGGCGGACAGGAGACCCAGTACTTC. It specifies CASSQTTGGGQETQYF.

This clonotype was found once. The junction departs from germline at one end; a sequencing error may be responsible. In DNA, the CDR3 is TGCAATGCTAAAGGCCAGGGAGGTGAAAAACTGTTTTTT. Its protein product is CNAKGQGGEKLFF. The V call is TRBV20-1, the J call TRBJ1-4; perhaps TRBD1 as D (5 bases). CDR1 and CDR2 from the germline V gene are DFQATT and SNEGSKA (reference sequence). This CDR3 region has 13 residues.

This clonotype appeared a few times. CDR3 DNA: TGTGCCAGCAGCCAAGGACAGGGCAGGGGGTCCTACAATGAGCAGTTCTTC. Its translation: CASSQGQGRGSYNEQFF. The chain carries TRBV4-2 and TRBJ2-1; 7 nucleotides agree with TRBD1. This CDR3 has 17 amino acids. The V segment lost 1 base and the J segment 1 base; nucleotides outside the gene matches: 7. The V gene's germline CDR1 is LGHNA and CDR2 YNFKEQ.

In regard to this clonotype: Without the conserved terminal phenylalanine or tryptophan, this CDR3 likely stems from a read error. The DNA is left out, because the CDR3 cannot be placed on it with certainty; the CDR3 is given as TCRdb lists it. The chain combines TRBV20-1 with TRBJ1-4; the table's D call, TRBD1, was not checked against the DNA. The CDR3 length equals 13 residues, ends included. Looked up from germline, CDR1 is DFQATT and CDR2 is SNEGSKA (reference sequence). CDR3 amino acids: CSASGQAGEKLLI.

For this clonotype: Given a much more abundant clone one base away, this may be a read error. The rearrangement joins TRBV20-1 to TRBJ2-3; D ambiguous. This CDR3 contains 13 residues. Trimming took off 3 bases at V and 5 bases at J, with 12 bases between the two ends. Germline values: CDR1 DFQATT, CDR2 SNEGSKA (reference sequence). CDR3 nucleotides: TGCAGTGCTAGCGAACTAACGGGAGATACGCAGTATTTT. Translated: CSASELTGDTQYF.

As regards this clonotype: A single base separates this from a much larger clone, so it may be a read error. V is TRBV6-6 and J is TRBJ2-7; D not resolved. Germline CDR1 is MNHNY and CDR2 is SVGAGI (reference sequence). This CDR3 contains 16 residues. CDR3 sequence (DNA): TGTACCAGCAGTTACTGGGCCGGCTCTCTATCCTACGAGCAGTACTTC. Translation: CTSSYWAGSLSYEQYF.

The J gene is TRBJ2-1, the V gene TRBV11-3; 8 bases are shared with TRBD2. CDR1 and CDR2 (germline): SGHNT, YENEEA. V trimming: 5 bases; J trimming: 7 bases; junction bases outside the gene matches: 10. This CDR3 spans 15 amino acids. CDR3 residues: CASSPRGLVLNEQFF. CDR3 bases: TGTGCCAGCAGCCCCAGGGGACTAGTTTTGAATGAGCAGTTCTTC.

As concerns this clonotype: The CDR3 does not end in the conserved phenylalanine or tryptophan, so this is likely a read error. The CDR3 sequence: CASSPGTGEVNEQFI. CDR3 nucleotide sequence: TGTGCCAGCAGCCCCGGGACAGGGGAGGTTAATGAGCAGTTCATC. This sequence joins TRBV7-9 and TRBJ2-1, with 10 bases fitting TRBD1. From germline, CDR1 is SEHNR and CDR2 FQNEAQ (reference sequence). The CDR3 length is 15 residues. V trimming: 5 bases; J trimming: 7 bases; junction bases outside the gene matches: 8.